This note documents a single TCR beta chain sequence. The clone's antigen remains unknown. Base qualities are not provided; no much larger clone lies one nucleotide away. Another Seattle source contributed samples from volunteer blood donors who had recovered from COVID-19. Each collaborating institution followed its own protocols to collect whole blood in K2EDTA tubes. For TCRbeta analysis, collaborator samples were shipped as frozen whole blood, as isolated PBMCs, or as DNA extracted from either sample type. The sample belongs to a study of blood T cell repertoires in COVID-19 (dated by TCRdb to about 2020). Broadly, across the study: Samples from collaborators originated in the United States, Italy and Spain and spanned both the acute and convalescent phases of COVID-19. The material from the prospective study consisted of cDNA or gDNA derived from T cells, B-cell-depleted T cells, or PBMCs. The dataset comprised deeply sampled blood TCRbeta repertoires from subjects exposed to, actively infected with, or recovered from COVID-19. The repertoires were released in a freely available public database meant as a resource for research on the immune response to SARS-CoV-2. The samples were drawn from the first 160 participants of the ongoing ImmuneRACE study and from under 1,500 subjects provided by 6 global collaborators. Nearly every sample came with metadata listing a de-identified subject ID, COVID-19 status, age in years and sex. HLA class I and class II types, where available, came from metadata supplied by the sample provider rather than from assay-based typing. The full study reports these points: How much clinical and demographic metadata was included differed by source and by participant, and the metadata was provided uncurated.

TCRbeta CDR3 regions were amplified from genomic DNA by means of the immunoSEQ Assay, a bias-controlled multiplex PCR. The authors' analysis ran thus. The number of nucleated cells in each sample was estimated by amplification of reference gene primers within the assay. To quantify the absolute abundance of each unique TCRbeta CDR3 rearrangement, sequence reads were collapsed and filtered. For each sample, productive Simpson clonality was calculated by taking the square root of Simpson's diversity index across productive rearrangements. The source is immuneACCESS, and TCRdb retained only in-frame sequences with V and J called. Part of the clones is not carried over; for the studies checked, unresolved V genes explain less than half of this, and the remainder is unexplained. The DNA was the basis for D and trimming; V, J and clone size are from that table. The table for this sample lists 200,000 to 300,000 clones; roughly 86% of them were counted only once. Clones ranked in the top ten supply under 2% of the sample.

Reading the germline V gene (reference sequence) gives CDR1 LNHDA and CDR2 SQIVND. V loses 5 bases, J loses 3 bases, and the germline ends lie 16 bases apart. The CDR3 holds 15 amino acids from the cysteine to the phenylalanine. Only the CDR3 region is kept as DNA, spanning 45 bases read in frame from base 1. The chain couples TRBV19 to TRBJ2-5; the D gene cannot be resolved reliably. The sample taken for sequencing was peripheral blood. This sequence originates from a woman in her fifties or sixties who had recovered from COVID-19. The DNA sequence is given as TGTGCCAGTAGTCGGGTAGCAGCTAAAGAAGAGACCCAGTACTTC. The encoded protein is CASSRVAAKEETQYF.